This TCR beta chain stems from a study of blood T cell repertoires in COVID-19. Study background: Some COVID-19 samples were acute and others convalescent; all came from the United States, Italy and Spain. T cells, B-cell-depleted T cells, or PBMCs provided the cDNA or gDNA that served as material.

Original handling: Estimation of nucleated cell counts relied on the amplification of reference gene primers. TCRdb's copy holds only in-frame clones and misses some; the assay was immunoSEQ multiplex PCR. That table is the source of V, J and clone size, and D and trimming were worked out from the DNA. The table records roughly 250,000 clones, about 85% of them present only once. This CDR3 contains 15 residues. V was pared by 4 bases and J by 3 bases, with 17 bases between. Germline V gives CDR1 SGHRS, CDR2 YFSETQ. The origin of this receptor is a woman aged 60 to 75 with active or convalescent COVID-19. The sequenced sample was peripheral blood. V and J are TRBV5-1 and TRBJ2-7; D is unresolved. The CDR3 DNA follows: TGCGCCAGCAGCCCCTCACCCGTAGACAACTACGAGCAGTACGTC. Translating gives CASSPSPVDNYEQYV.